The 17 T cell receptor beta chains listed next were all sequenced from one sample in a study of shared clonotypes between healthy human individuals. Profiled with immunoSEQ multiplex PCR; TCRdb holds only in-frame clones, not every one. The table records millions of clones, 95% of them present only once. The sequenced sample consisted of naive CD4+ T cells sorted from blood. The sample's subset: CD45RA+ positively selected. The receptors here all came from a young man in good health.

The DNA for the CDR3 is TGTGCCATCAGCCTTGGGGAGCTGGCGTACGAGCAGTACTTC. Its protein product is CAISLGELAYEQYF. This chain uses TRBV10-3 with TRBJ2-7, with a possible D match to TRBD2 (5 bases). The V end lost 6 bases, the J end lost 4 bases, and 16 bases lay between the germline ends. The germline V gene has CDR1 ENHRY and CDR2 SYGVKD. The CDR3 is 14 amino acids.

Of note for this clone: The same CDR3 is also encoded by other DNA sequences in this sample. V is TRBV7-2 and J is TRBJ2-1; 7 positions match TRBD2. Unmatched junction bases numbered 3, after V lost 1 base and J lost 0 bases. Per the germline V gene, CDR1 is SGHTA and CDR2 is FQGNSA. This CDR3 contains 16 residues. The CDR3 loop reads CASSLVGGSSYNEQFF. The CDR3 DNA follows: TGTGCCAGCAGCTTAGTAGGCGGGAGCTCCTACAATGAGCAGTTCTTC.

J is TRBJ2-3 and V is TRBV7-8; tentative D call: TRBD1 (6 bases). This CDR3 contains 16 residues. The germline V gene encodes CDR1 SGHVS and CDR2 FQNEAQ. Trimming cost V 0 bases and J 5 bases, with 15 bases left between them. The CDR3 here is CASSLATGSDGDTQYF. In DNA, the CDR3 is TGTGCCAGCAGCTTAGCCACAGGGAGTGACGGAGATACGCAGTATTTT.

The chain joins TRBV28 to TRBJ1-4; 9 bases line up with TRBD1. The CDR3 is 14 amino acids. The V segment lost 3 bases and the J segment 12 bases; nucleotides outside the gene matches: 8. Germline V gene lookup returns CDR1 MDHEN and CDR2 SYDVKM. DNA of the CDR3: TGTGCCAGCAGTTTTGGGGACAGGGTGGGGGAACTGTTTTTT. Translating gives CASSFGDRVGELFF. The variable domain in full, with the rest retrieved from reference TRBV28 and TRBJ1-4, is DVKVTQSSRYLVKRTGEKVFLECVQDMDHENMFWYRQDPGLGLRLIYFSYDVKMKEKGDIPEGYSVSREKKERFSLILESASTNQTSMYLCASSFGDRVGELFFGSGTQLSVL.

Only a few counts were recorded for this clone. The gene calls are TRBV11-2 and TRBJ1-5; D is possibly TRBD1 (5 bases). Germline V gives CDR1 SGHAT, CDR2 FQNNGV. V was pared by 2 bases and J by 3 bases, with 11 bases between. The CDR3 has 15 residues. The CDR3 sequence is CASSLSDSPNQPQHF. In DNA form, the CDR3 reads TGTGCCAGCAGCTTATCCGACAGCCCCAATCAGCCCCAGCATTTT.

The chain recombines TRBV7-2 with TRBJ2-5, with TRBD2 matching over 7 bases. Germline V gene data show CDR1 as SGHTA and CDR2 as FQGNSA. After removal of 2 bases from V and 2 bases from J, the junction contained 8 bases not matched to a gene. The CDR3 runs to 16 residues. The CDR3 here is CASSLSGTTLQETQYF. DNA of the CDR3: TGTGCCAGCAGCTTATCCGGGACTACCCTTCAAGAGACCCAGTACTTC.

V and J are TRBV5-1 and TRBJ2-2; TRBD1 matches 9 bases. Germline-derived CDR1 and CDR2 are SGHRS and YFSETQ. The V segment lost 6 bases and the J segment 5 bases; nucleotides outside the gene matches: 8. CDR3 length: 15 amino acids. CDR3 residues: CASTLLQGATGELFF. For the CDR3, the DNA is TGCGCCAGCACCCTTTTACAGGGGGCGACCGGGGAGCTGTTTTTT. The entire variable domain, with the rest obtained from reference TRBV5-1 and TRBJ2-2, is as follows: KAGVTQTPRYLIKTRGQQVTLSCSPISGHRSVSWYQQTPGQGLQFLFEYFSETQRNKGNFPGRFSGRQFSNSRSEMNVSTLELGDSALYLCASTLLQGATGELFFGEGSRLTVL.

V is TRBV5-6 and J is TRBJ2-7; D not certain. The CDR3 spans 13 residues. The V gene's germline CDR1 is SGHDT and CDR2 YYEEEE. Trimming took 0 bases from V and 5 from J, leaving 9 bases between them. The CDR3, as DNA: TGTGCCAGCAGCTTGGTAGTTGGCGACGAGCAGTACTTC. This codes for CASSLVVGDEQYF. Full variable domain (rest looked up from reference TRBV5-6 and TRBJ2-7): DAGVTQSPTHLIKTRGQQVTLRCSPKSGHDTVSWYQQALGQGPQFIFQYYEEEERQRGNFPDRFSGHQFPNYSSELNVNALLLGDSALYLCASSLVVGDEQYFGPGTRLTVT.

CDR3 in DNA: TGTGCCAGCAGCTTAGACGGGAGGGTCTACAATGAGCAGTTCTTC. Residues: CASSLDGRVYNEQFF. The V gene is TRBV7-8, the J gene TRBJ2-1; 8 nucleotides match TRBD2. The J segment lost 3 bases and the V segment lost 1 base, leaving 2 bases of the junction unmatched. CDR3 length: 15 amino acids. The germline gives CDR1 SGHVS, CDR2 FQNEAQ.

The rearrangement joins TRBV9 to TRBJ1-2, with a possible D match to TRBD1 (6 bases). The CDR3 has 15 residues. CDR1 and CDR2 from the germline V gene are SGDLS and YYNGEE. V was cut by 3 bases and J by 7 bases, with 19 bases left in between. Here the CDR3 reads CASSEAQSGGSGYTF. The DNA of the CDR3 is TGTGCCAGCAGCGAGGCCCAGTCGGGGGGCAGTGGCTACACCTTC.

The rearrangement uses TRBV2 and TRBJ2-7; TRBD1 aligns across 9 bases. The CDR3 extends over 14 amino acids. Germline CDR1 is SNHLY and CDR2 is FYNNEI. Unmatched junction bases numbered 5, after V lost 8 bases and J lost 0 bases. DNA of the CDR3: TGTGCCAGCGAGGGACAGGGTTTCTCCTACGAGCAGTACTTC. Translating it yields CASEGQGFSYEQYF.

DNA of the CDR3: TGTGCCAGCAGAGCCAGGGGGCTTATTAACTATGGCTACACCTTC. It is translated as CASRARGLINYGYTF. The chain carries TRBV5-6 and TRBJ1-2; 8 bases line up with TRBD1. V lost 5 bases, J lost 1 base, and 7 bases stayed unmatched. CDR1 and CDR2 (germline): SGHDT, YYEEEE. The CDR3 is 15 residues long.

V usage is TRBV19 and J usage is TRBJ1-4; D uncertain. The CDR3 spans 12 residues. Between the trimmed V and J ends, which lost 3 bases and 12 bases, there was a span of 11 bases. Germline lookup yields CDR1 LNHDA and CDR2 SQIVND (reference sequence). The CDR3 reads CASSMVKAQLFF. The CDR3, as DNA: TGTGCCAGTAGTATGGTCAAGGCTCAACTGTTTTTT.

The rearrangement links TRBV27 to TRBJ2-7; D unresolved. The V end was cut by 0 bases, the J end by 2 bases, with 17 bases between. Per germline, CDR1 MNHEY and CDR2 SMNVEV (reference sequence). The CDR3 is 17 amino acids. In DNA, the CDR3 is TGTGCCAGCAGTTTATCGACTCTTGCTCACAGTCCCTACGAGCAGTACTTC. Translation: CASSLSTLAHSPYEQYF.

The rearrangement joins TRBV27 to TRBJ2-3; D is ambiguous. The germline V gene has CDR1 MNHEY and CDR2 SMNVEV (reference sequence). CDR3 size: 13 residues. The ends were cut back, 5 bases at V and 4 bases at J, with 10 bases in the middle. The CDR3 coding sequence is TGTGCCAGCAGTAAAGAGTTGGCAGATACGCAGTATTTT. It specifies CASSKELADTQYF.

The rearrangement joins TRBV5-1 to TRBJ2-1; 11 bases line up with TRBD2. With V trimmed by 0 bases and J by 9 bases, 5 bases remained unmatched. Germline CDR1 is SGHRS and CDR2 is YFSETQ. This CDR3 has 15 amino acids. The CDR3 nucleotides read TGCGCCAGCAGCTTGGAACTAGCGGGAGTAGCTGAGCAGTTCTTC. Residues: CASSLELAGVAEQFF.

The chain couples TRBV30 to TRBJ2-1; possible D gene TRBD2, 6 bases. The germline CDR1 and CDR2 sequences are GTSNPN and SVGIG (reference sequence). V lost 1 base and J 8 bases, leaving 18 bases between the germline ends. This CDR3 has 15 amino acids. CDR3 loop: CAWSEQALGGYEQFF. DNA for the CDR3: TGTGCCTGGAGTGAACAGGCGCTAGGAGGGTATGAGCAGTTCTTC.